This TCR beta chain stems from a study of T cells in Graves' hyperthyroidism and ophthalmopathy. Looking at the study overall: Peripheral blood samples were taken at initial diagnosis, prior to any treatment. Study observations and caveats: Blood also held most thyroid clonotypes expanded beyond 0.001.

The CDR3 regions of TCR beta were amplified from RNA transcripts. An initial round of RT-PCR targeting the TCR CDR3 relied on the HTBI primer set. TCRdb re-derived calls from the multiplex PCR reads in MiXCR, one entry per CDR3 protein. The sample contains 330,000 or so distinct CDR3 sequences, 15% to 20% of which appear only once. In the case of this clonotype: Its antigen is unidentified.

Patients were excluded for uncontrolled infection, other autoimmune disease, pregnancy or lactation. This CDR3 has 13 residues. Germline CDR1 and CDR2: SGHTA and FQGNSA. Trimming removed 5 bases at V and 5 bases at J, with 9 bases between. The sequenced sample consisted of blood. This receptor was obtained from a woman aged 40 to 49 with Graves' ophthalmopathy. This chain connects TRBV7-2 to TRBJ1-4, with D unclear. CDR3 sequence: CASSLKRNEKLFF. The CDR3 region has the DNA TGTGCCAGCAGCCTAAAACGGAATGAAAAACTGTTTTTT.